This T cell receptor (beta chain) was captured in a study of T cell responses to AZD1222 COVID-19 vaccine. Points from the study as a whole: Variant regions that are unmutated are reportedly the target of nearly half of spike-specific TCRs. The donors showed a predominance of white British ancestry and of females, with possible underestimation of clonal diversity. A rise in Spike-specific TCR breadth and depth followed two AZD1222 doses.

V lost 2 bases and J lost 0, with 11 bases in between. Germline CDR1 SGHRS, CDR2 YFSETQ. The CDR3 spans 16 residues. Of note for this clone: The antigen is undetermined.

The repertoire was sequenced with immunoSEQ multiplex PCR; TCRdb's copy has only in-frame clones and lacks some. Among around 110,000 clones listed, 80% to 90% were seen once. The V call is TRBV5-1, the J call TRBJ2-2; TRBD1 might be the D (6 bases). The material sequenced was peripheral blood, taken on day 0 of MenACWY control vaccination. The source is an adult in good health. DNA of the CDR3: TGCGCCAGCAGCTTACTCAGGGGTTCGAACACCGGGGAGCTGTTTTTT. Residues: CASSLLRGSNTGELFF.